The 7 T cell receptor beta chains below all came from one sample that was sequenced in a study of cytotoxic CD8 clonotypes in ibrutinib-treated CLL. Libraries were prepared by immunoSEQ multiplex PCR; TCRdb keeps only in-frame clonotypes and omits some of them. Of more than 60,000 clones listed, approximately 87% are singletons. The sequences come from PBMCs, collected after 24 months of ibrutinib treatment. Receptors originate from a human donor with chronic lymphocytic leukemia.

V usage is TRBV11-2 and J usage is TRBJ2-1; 11 bases map to TRBD2. The CDR3 sequence is 16 residues long. The V gene end was trimmed by 5 bases and the J gene end by 5 bases; junction bases not matched to a gene: 8. CDR1 and CDR2 (germline): SGHAT, FQNNGV. This CDR3 reads CASSELAGAVNNEQFF. The CDR3 DNA reads TGTGCCAGCAGCGAACTAGCGGGAGCGGTCAACAATGAGCAGTTCTTC.

The gene calls are TRBV9 and TRBJ1-1; D not certain. Trimming removed 2 bases from V and 3 bases from J, with 14 bases in between. CDR1 SGDLS and CDR2 YYNGEE come from the germline V gene. The CDR3 covers 15 residues. CDR3 region: CASSVDGMPDTEAFF. CDR3 DNA: TGTGCCAGCAGCGTGGATGGGATGCCTGACACTGAAGCTTTCTTT.

The chain is built from TRBV9 and TRBJ1-1; D is perhaps TRBD1 (6 bases). Trimming left V 4 bases short and J 7 bases short, with 17 bases between. Germline V CDR1 and CDR2: SGDLS, YYNGEE. This CDR3 region has 14 residues. The CDR3, as DNA: TGTGCCAGCAGCCCACTTGTGGGGGCGGGTGAAGCTTTCTTT. Amino acid sequence: CASSPLVGAGEAFF. The complete variable domain, with remaining parts taken from reference TRBV9 and TRBJ1-1, reads DSGVTQTPKHLITATGQRVTLRCSPRSGDLSVYWYQQSLDQGLQFLIQYYNGEERAKGNILERFSAQQFPDLHSELNLSSLELGDSALYFCASSPLVGAGEAFFGQGTRLTVV.

This clone was observed once. The chain links TRBV4-1 to TRBJ1-1; D is undetermined. Germline V lookup: CDR1 MGHRA, CDR2 YSYEKL. The length of the CDR3 is 15 residues. Trimming removed 1 base at V and 2 bases at J, with 11 bases between. The DNA for the CDR3 is TGCGCCAGCAGCCAAGTTTGGCAAAAAAACACTGAAGCTTTCTTT. Amino acids: CASSQVWQKNTEAFF.

In its sample, this clone was seen once. V gene TRBV28 combines with J gene TRBJ1-5; TRBD1 might be the D (6 bases). The germline V gene encodes CDR1 MDHEN and CDR2 SYDVKM. V gave up 8 bases and J gave up 6 bases, with 14 bases separating them. CDR3 length: 13 residues. The CDR3 coding sequence is TGTGCCAGCGAGCAGGGGCGCACTCAGCCCCAGCATTTT. Translation: CASEQGRTQPQHF.

The chain has TRBV19 and TRBJ1-5; possibly TRBD1 for D (5 bases). CDR1 is LNHDA, CDR2 SQIVND, per germline (reference sequence). V was cut by 5 bases and J by 2 bases, with 10 bases left in between. The CDR3 contains 14 residues. In nucleotides, the CDR3 is TGTGCCAGTAGTGCCTCGACAGGCAATCAGCCCCAGCATTTT. Amino acids: CASSASTGNQPQHF.

The chain has TRBV9 and TRBJ2-3, with D possibly being TRBD1 (5 bases). Germline V gene lookup returns CDR1 SGDLS and CDR2 YYNGEE. The V end was cut by 6 bases, the J end by 1 base, with 18 bases between. This CDR3 has 16 residues. The DNA of the CDR3 is TGTGCCAGCAACAACGACAGATCCGGTCGCACAGATACGCAGTATTTT. Residues: CASNNDRSGRTDTQYF.